Detailed here is one T cell receptor beta chain. It lacks a known antigen. Base-call qualities are not available, and no considerably larger clone is one nucleotide away. The library relied on the immunoSEQ multiplex PCR assay. TCRdb took over this immuneACCESS table, retaining in-frame rearrangements with V and J assigned. Such tables are incomplete; in checked studies, under half of the missing clones stem from an unresolved V gene, and the remainder is unexplained. Within this sample are some 210,000 clones, with 90% to 95% of them counted one time only. 1.8% of the sample goes to the ten largest clones. The data were obtained in a study of control samples from healthy donors and cancer patients (dated by TCRdb to the early 2020s). As encoded in the germline V gene, CDR1 is ENHRY while CDR2 is SYGVKD. Counted from cysteine to phenylalanine, this CDR3 has 11 amino acids. Only the CDR3 region is kept as DNA, spanning 33 bases read in frame from base 1.

The clonotype was recovered from a man younger than 45 in good health. The V and J segments used are TRBV10-3 and TRBJ1-1, and the D gene may be TRBD1, 5 bases matching. Sequencing was done on a sample of blood. The CDR3 region reads CATGGDTEAFF. The sequenced DNA is TGTGCAACGGGGGGGGACACTGAAGCTTTCTTT.